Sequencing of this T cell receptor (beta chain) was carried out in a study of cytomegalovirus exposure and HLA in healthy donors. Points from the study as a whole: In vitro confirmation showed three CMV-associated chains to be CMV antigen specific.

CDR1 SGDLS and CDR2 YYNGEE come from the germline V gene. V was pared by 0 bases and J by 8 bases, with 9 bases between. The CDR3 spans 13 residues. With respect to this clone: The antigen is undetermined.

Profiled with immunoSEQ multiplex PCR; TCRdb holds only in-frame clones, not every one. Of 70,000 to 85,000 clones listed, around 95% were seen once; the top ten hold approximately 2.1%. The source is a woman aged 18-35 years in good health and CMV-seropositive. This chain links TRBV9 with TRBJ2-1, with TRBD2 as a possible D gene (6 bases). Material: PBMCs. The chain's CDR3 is CASSVVASDEQFF. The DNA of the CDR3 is TGTGCCAGCAGCGTAGTGGCTAGCGATGAGCAGTTCTTC. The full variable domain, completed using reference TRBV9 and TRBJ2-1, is DSGVTQTPKHLITATGQRVTLRCSPRSGDLSVYWYQQSLDQGLQFLIQYYNGEERAKGNILERFSAQQFPDLHSELNLSSLELGDSALYFCASSVVASDEQFFGPGTRLTVL.